The 25 T cell receptor beta chains given below trace back to one sample, sequenced in a study of blood T cells in healthy people across ages. The authors ran a second PCR of about 7 to 12 cycles using a sample-barcoded 5' primer and a J-beta primer mix. TCRdb ran MiXCR on the 5' RACE reads and lists one entry per CDR3 protein. This sample yields 1.4 million to 1.5 million distinct CDR3 sequences, of which 40% to 50% are seen a single time; 7.9% belongs to the top ten. What was sequenced was blood. These receptors were taken from a young woman in good health.

This chain joins TRBV30 and TRBJ1-2; D is perhaps TRBD1 (5 bases). V was clipped by 1 base and J by 2 bases, with 11 bases between them. CDR1 and CDR2 (germline): GTSNPN, SVGIG (reference sequence). The CDR3 contains 14 residues. The CDR3 DNA follows: TGTGCCTGGAGTGAAAAAGGACAAAACTATGGCTACACCTTC. This encodes CAWSEKGQNYGYTF.

The CDR3 reads CASSQVGDRVNYGYTF. CDR3 bases: TGTGCCAGCAGCCAAGTGGGTGACAGGGTTAACTATGGCTACACCTTC. V and J are TRBV4-2 and TRBJ1-2; 7 bases agree with TRBD1. CDR1 LGHNA and CDR2 YNFKEQ come from the germline V gene. The V and J ends lost 1 base and 1 base, in that order; junction bases with no gene match: 6. The CDR3 covers 16 residues.

The rearrangement uses TRBV5-1 and TRBJ1-1; perhaps TRBD1 as D (6 bases). From germline, CDR1 is SGHRS and CDR2 YFSETQ. The CDR3 contains 15 residues. The V gene lost 3 bases and the J gene lost 1 base, with 13 bases spanning the gap. In DNA, the CDR3 is TGCGCCAGCAGCTCCGACCAGGGGAGGAACACTGAAGCTTTCTTT. Protein: CASSSDQGRNTEAFF.

This clonotype was recorded a few times. J is TRBJ2-7 and V is TRBV24-1; 9 nucleotides agree with TRBD1. Germline CDR1 KGHDR, CDR2 SFDVKD. Germline trimming cut 3 bases from V and 2 bases from J; bases unmatched to any gene: 10. The CDR3 has 17 amino acids. The CDR3 region is CATSDHKGTGRTYEQYF. As DNA, the CDR3 is TGTGCCACCAGTGATCACAAAGGGACAGGGAGGACCTACGAGCAGTACTTC.

The chain is built from TRBV23-1 and TRBJ2-1, with D hard to call. TRBV23-1 has ORF status, its function being uncertain. The CDR3 is 14 residues long. Trimming stripped 2 bases from V and 5 bases from J, with 10 bases between. CDR3 amino acids: CASSQQAGHNEQFF. In DNA, the CDR3 is TGCGCCAGCAGTCAACAAGCCGGACACAATGAGCAGTTCTTC.

The gene calls are TRBV4-2 and TRBJ1-4; 7 bases are a match to TRBD1. The V gene end was trimmed by 4 bases and the J gene end by 5 bases; junction bases not matched to a gene: 10. In germline, CDR1 is LGHNA, CDR2 YNFKEQ. The CDR3 is made up of 16 amino acids. CDR3 sequence reads: CASSREVGTANEKLFF. CDR3 nucleotide sequence: TGTGCCAGCAGCCGCGAGGTGGGGACAGCGAATGAAAAACTGTTTTTT.

The chain is built from TRBV6-6 and TRBJ2-3; 8 nucleotides line up with TRBD2. From germline, CDR1 is MNHNY and CDR2 SVGAGI (reference sequence). The CDR3 consists of 16 residues. V shed 11 bases, J shed 0 bases, and the junction held 13 bases outside the gene matches. CDR3 in DNA: TGTGCCGGAGCAGCGGGAGTACGTTCCAGCACAGATACGCAGTATTTT. It yields the protein CAGAAGVRSSTDTQYF.

The rearrangement links TRBV29-1 to TRBJ1-1; TRBD1 matches at 7 bases. Germline V gene lookup returns CDR1 SQVTM and CDR2 ANQGSEA. There are 13 residues in the CDR3. The trim removed 5 bases at V and 1 base at J, leaving 4 bases unmatched. CDR3 sequence: CSVRGQPNTEAFF. In DNA form, the CDR3 reads TGCAGCGTTAGGGGACAGCCGAACACTGAAGCTTTCTTT. Variable domain in full (rest from reference TRBV29-1 and TRBJ1-1): SAVISQKPSRDICQRGTSLTIQCQVDSQVTMMFWYRQQPGQSLTLIATANQGSEATYESGFVIDKFPISRPNLTFSTLTVSNMSPEDSSIYLCSVRGQPNTEAFFGQGTRLTVV.

A word on this clonotype: Sequence at one end of the junction differs from germline and may be a read error. V and J are TRBV20-1 and TRBJ1-2; weak D call: TRBD1 (5 bases). CDR1 and CDR2 (germline): DFQATT, SNEGSKA (reference sequence). The CDR3 has 16 residues. The CDR3 here is CSARGDDGPSWYGHTF. The CDR3 DNA is TGCAGTGCTAGAGGGGACGACGGCCCTTCCTGGTATGGCCACACCTTC.

The chain links TRBV7-8 to TRBJ1-1, with D tentatively TRBD1 (6 bases). The CDR3 contains 14 residues. Germline-derived CDR1 and CDR2 are SGHVS and FQNEAQ. Between the trimmed V and J ends, which lost 4 bases and 5 bases, there was a span of 14 bases. CDR3 residues: CASSSTGLGTEAFF. For the CDR3, the DNA is TGTGCCAGCAGCTCGACAGGATTGGGGACTGAAGCTTTCTTT.

CDR3 bases: TGTGCCAGCAGCCACCGGGACTCCCTCACAGATACGCAGTATTTT. Protein product: CASSHRDSLTDTQYF. The genes are TRBV11-2 and TRBJ2-3, with D perhaps matching TRBD2 (6 bases). Germline V gene sequence: CDR1 SGHAT, CDR2 FQNNGV. CDR3 length: 15 amino acids. The germline V and J ends were trimmed by 5 bases and 2 bases, with 14 bases remaining between them. The full variable domain, rest sourced from reference TRBV11-2 and TRBJ2-3, is EAGVAQSPRYKIIEKRQSVAFWCNPISGHATLYWYQQILGQGPKLLIQFQNNGVVDDSQLPKDRFSAERLKGVDSTLKIQPAKLEDSAVYLCASSHRDSLTDTQYFGPGTRLTVL.

The V call is TRBV27, the J call TRBJ1-6, with TRBD1 identical over 8 bases. The CDR3 contains 15 residues. Germline-derived CDR1 and CDR2 are MNHEY and SMNVEV (reference sequence). V shed 6 bases, J shed 9 bases, and the junction held 10 bases outside the gene matches. The CDR3 sequence is CASSPLGQESSPLHF. The CDR3 DNA is TGTGCCAGCAGCCCCCTGGGACAGGAGAGTTCACCCCTCCACTTT.

Comments on this clonotype: A clone one base away is much larger, so this may be a read error. V usage is TRBV9 and J usage is TRBJ2-5; 11 bases line up with TRBD2. Germline CDR1 SGDLS, CDR2 YYNGEE. Unmatched junction bases numbered 12, after V lost 3 bases and J lost 11 bases. This CDR3 spans 15 amino acids. This chain's CDR3 is CASSALAGGSNEQYF. In DNA form, the CDR3 reads TGTGCCAGCAGCGCCCTAGCGGGAGGCAGCAATGAGCAGTACTTC.

This clonotype appeared a few times. This chain uses TRBV4-1 with TRBJ2-5; D remains ambiguous. The V gene lost 0 bases and the J gene lost 5 bases, with 16 bases spanning the gap. Germline loops: CDR1 MGHRA, CDR2 YSYEKL. This CDR3 is 16 amino acids long. Here the CDR3 DNA reads TGCGCCAGCAGCCAAGATGGGGTAGCCGCCGGGGAGACCCAGTACTTC. It codes for CASSQDGVAAGETQYF.

About this clonotype: The germline gene is not matched at one end of the junction; a read error may be the cause. The rearrangement uses TRBV27 and TRBJ2-3; D is possibly TRBD2 (6 bases). The length of the CDR3 is 17 residues. The germline V gene encodes CDR1 MNHEY and CDR2 SMNVEV (reference sequence). The CDR3 protein is CAGSFGGLYYSTDTQYF. The CDR3 DNA follows: TGTGCCGGCAGTTTCGGGGGACTGTATTATAGCACAGATACGCAGTATTTT.

The V gene is TRBV29-1, the J gene TRBJ1-1; D may be TRBD1 (5 bases). The CDR3 loop spans 11 amino acids. The V gene lost 3 bases and the J gene lost 3 bases, with 5 bases spanning the gap. In germline, CDR1 is SQVTM, CDR2 ANQGSEA. This CDR3 is CSVDRDTEAFF. The CDR3 bases are TGCAGCGTTGACAGGGACACTGAAGCTTTCTTT.

V usage is TRBV7-3 and J usage is TRBJ2-3; 16 bases are shared with TRBD2. The CDR3 runs to 18 residues. Losses at the gene ends were 4 bases for V and 1 base for J; bases not matched to a gene: 5. Per germline, CDR1 SGHTA and CDR2 FQGTGA. In DNA, the CDR3 is TGTGCCAGCAGCTCGGGACTAGCGGGGGGGCCGGGCACAGATACGCAGTATTTT. Its translation is CASSSGLAGGPGTDTQYF.

A few counts support this clonotype. Germline and junction disagree at one end, which may indicate a read error. V usage is TRBV20-1 and J usage is TRBJ2-5; 7 bases are shared with TRBD1. CDR1 is DFQATT and CDR2 is SNEGSKA in the germline V gene (reference sequence). This CDR3 comprises 18 residues. CDR3 region: CSAREGQGVVFHLGTQYF. CDR3 sequence (DNA): TGCAGCGCTAGAGAGGGGCAGGGGGTGGTATTCCATCTTGGGACCCAGTACTTC.

This clonotype has just a few counts. The chain recombines TRBV12-3 or TRBV12-4 with TRBJ2-3; D may be TRBD1 (6 bases). The CDR3 spans 14 residues. V was trimmed by 9 bases and J by 2 bases, leaving 15 bases between them. This CDR3 reads CASGSGTTTDTQYF. DNA for the CDR3: TGTGCCAGTGGATCCGGGACAACCACAGATACGCAGTATTTT.

The chain is built from TRBV25-1 and TRBJ1-4; 8 positions match TRBD1. The junction had 4 bases not matched to a gene; V was cut back by 1 base and J by 6 bases. This CDR3 spans 15 amino acids. Germline assignment: CDR1 MGHDK and CDR2 SYGVNS. The CDR3 reads CASSEWTGKDEKLFF. DNA for the CDR3: TGTGCCAGCAGTGAATGGACAGGGAAGGATGAAAAACTGTTTTTT.

This clonotype was seen repeatedly, ten times or more. V is TRBV10-3 and J is TRBJ2-7, with a possible D match to TRBD1 (7 bases). Deletions cut 8 bases from V and 6 bases from J, with 17 bases between. Germline CDR1 ENHRY, CDR2 SYGVKD. The length of the CDR3 is 13 residues. CDR3 coding DNA: TGTGCCATCCGGGACAGCGGGTTCGGCGAGCAGTACTTC. Translation: CAIRDSGFGEQYF.

This clonotype was found a few times. This chain links TRBV5-1 with TRBJ2-2; TRBD2 matches 12 bases. This CDR3 has 17 amino acids. Trimming took 3 bases from V and 3 from J; bases not matched to a gene: 6. Germline-derived CDR1 and CDR2 are SGHRS and YFSETQ. The CDR3 reads CASSSSSGGADTGELFF. For the CDR3, the DNA is TGCGCCAGCAGCTCGTCTAGCGGGGGGGCCGACACCGGGGAGCTGTTTTTT.

This sequence joins TRBV12-3 or TRBV12-4 and TRBJ2-4, with TRBD2 matching 14 bases. The ends lost 4 bases at V and 8 bases at J; junction bases unmatched: 7. This CDR3 spans 16 amino acids. CDR3 sequence reads: CASSSRLAGGGDIQYF. The CDR3, as DNA: TGTGCCAGCAGTTCCAGACTAGCGGGAGGGGGGGACATTCAGTACTTC.

This clonotype has a handful of counts. This chain connects TRBV6-1 to TRBJ1-1; no clear D. Deletions cut 6 bases from V and 10 bases from J, with 21 bases between. CDR3 length: 14 residues. Germline loops: CDR1 MNHNS, CDR2 SASEGT. The CDR3 nucleotides are TGTGCCAGCAGCCTCTATCTCGGCTCGAATCCAGCTTTCTTT. Translating it yields CASSLYLGSNPAFF.

This clonotype was picked up a small number of times. The V call is TRBV10-2, the J call TRBJ2-7; 7 nucleotides match TRBD1. CDR1 is WSHSY, CDR2 SAAADI, per germline. The CDR3 consists of 14 residues. The V and J ends lost 3 bases and 5 bases, in that order; junction bases with no gene match: 7. The CDR3 sequence is CASSDRGGRDEQYF. CDR3 in DNA: TGCGCCAGCAGTGATAGAGGGGGCCGCGACGAGCAGTACTTC.